This TCR beta chain originates from a study of blood T cell repertoires in COVID-19. The protocol was immunoSEQ multiplex PCR, while the TCRdb copy is restricted to in-frame clones and leaves out a portion. This sample carries around 80,000 clones, about 87% of them seen once, and the ten largest clones take around 9.8%. Germline loops: CDR1 LNHDA, CDR2 SQIVND (reference sequence). Trimming cost V 6 bases and J 3 bases; bases outside gene matches: 7. This CDR3 comprises 15 residues. The V and J genes are TRBV19 and TRBJ1-5, with 8 bases lining up with TRBD1. This receptor was identified in a human donor in a cohort sampled during active COVID-19. Source material: peripheral blood. CDR3 sequence reads: CASRTRQGFNQPQHF. The CDR3 nucleotides read TGTGCCAGTAGAACTAGACAGGGGTTCAATCAGCCCCAGCATTTT.